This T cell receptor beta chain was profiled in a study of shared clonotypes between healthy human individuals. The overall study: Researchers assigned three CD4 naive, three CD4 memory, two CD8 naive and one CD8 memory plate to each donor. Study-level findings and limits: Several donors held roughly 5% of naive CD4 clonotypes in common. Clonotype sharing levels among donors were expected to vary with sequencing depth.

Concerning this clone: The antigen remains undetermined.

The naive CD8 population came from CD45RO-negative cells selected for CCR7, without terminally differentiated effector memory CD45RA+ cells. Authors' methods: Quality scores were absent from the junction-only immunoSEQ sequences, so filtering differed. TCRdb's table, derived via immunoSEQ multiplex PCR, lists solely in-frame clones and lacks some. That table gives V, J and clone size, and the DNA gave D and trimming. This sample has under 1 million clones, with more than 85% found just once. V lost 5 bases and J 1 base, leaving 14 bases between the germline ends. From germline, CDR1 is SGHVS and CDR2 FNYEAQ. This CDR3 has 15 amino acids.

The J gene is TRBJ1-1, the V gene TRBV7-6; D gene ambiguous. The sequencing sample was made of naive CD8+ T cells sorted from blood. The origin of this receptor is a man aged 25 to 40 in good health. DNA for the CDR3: TGTGCCAGCAGCCCAAGCGGTGTAACGAACACTGAAGCTTTCTTT. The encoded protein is CASSPSGVTNTEAFF.